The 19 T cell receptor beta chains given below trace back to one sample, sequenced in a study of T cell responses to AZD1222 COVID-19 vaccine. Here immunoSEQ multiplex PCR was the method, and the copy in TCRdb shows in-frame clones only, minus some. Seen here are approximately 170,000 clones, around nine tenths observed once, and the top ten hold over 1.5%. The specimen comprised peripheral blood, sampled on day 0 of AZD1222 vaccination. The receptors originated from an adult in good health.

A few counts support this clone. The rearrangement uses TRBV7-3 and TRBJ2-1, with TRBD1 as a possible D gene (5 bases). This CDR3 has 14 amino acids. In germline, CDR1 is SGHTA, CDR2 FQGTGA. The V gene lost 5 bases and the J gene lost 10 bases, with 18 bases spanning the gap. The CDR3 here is CASSPHGAPREQFF. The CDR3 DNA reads TGTGCCAGCAGCCCCCATGGGGCGCCCAGAGAGCAGTTCTTC.

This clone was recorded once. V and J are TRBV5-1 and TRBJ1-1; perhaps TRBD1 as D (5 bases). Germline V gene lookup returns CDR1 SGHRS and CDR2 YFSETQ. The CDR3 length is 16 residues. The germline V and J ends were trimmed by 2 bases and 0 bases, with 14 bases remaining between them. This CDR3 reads CASSFGTDRMNTEAFF. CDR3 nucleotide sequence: TGCGCCAGCAGCTTTGGGACGGACCGCATGAACACTGAAGCTTTCTTT.

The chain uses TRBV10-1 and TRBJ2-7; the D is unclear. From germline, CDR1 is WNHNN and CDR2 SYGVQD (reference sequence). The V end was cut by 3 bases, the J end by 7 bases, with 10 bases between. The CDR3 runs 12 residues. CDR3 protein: CASSDTLLEQYF. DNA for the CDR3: TGCGCCAGCAGTGATACGTTACTAGAGCAGTACTTC.

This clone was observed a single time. The CDR3 region has the DNA TGCGCCAGCAGCTTCAGTAGCGGGAGGGAGACCCAGTACTTC. Residues: CASSFSSGRETQYF. This chain connects TRBV5-1 to TRBJ2-5; 10 bases are a match to TRBD2. With 2 bases clipped from V and 5 bases from J, the junction kept 3 bases outside the gene matches. This CDR3 contains 14 residues. Per the germline V gene, CDR1 is SGHRS and CDR2 is YFSETQ.

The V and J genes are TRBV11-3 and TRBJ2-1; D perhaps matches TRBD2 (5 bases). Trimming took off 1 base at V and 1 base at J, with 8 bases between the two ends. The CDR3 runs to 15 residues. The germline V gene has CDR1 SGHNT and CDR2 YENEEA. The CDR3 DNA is TGTGCCAGCAGCTTAGGGACTCTTTCCTACAATGAGCAGTTCTTC. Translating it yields CASSLGTLSYNEQFF.

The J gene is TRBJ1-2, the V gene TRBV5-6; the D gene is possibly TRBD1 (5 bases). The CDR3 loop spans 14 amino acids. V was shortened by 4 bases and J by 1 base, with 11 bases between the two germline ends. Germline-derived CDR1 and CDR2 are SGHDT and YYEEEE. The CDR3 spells CASSPLGGNYGYTF. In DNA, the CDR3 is TGTGCCAGCAGCCCCCTTGGGGGTAACTATGGCTACACCTTC. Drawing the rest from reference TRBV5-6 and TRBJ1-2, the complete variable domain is DAGVTQSPTHLIKTRGQQVTLRCSPKSGHDTVSWYQQALGQGPQFIFQYYEEEERQRGNFPDRFSGHQFPNYSSELNVNALLLGDSALYLCASSPLGGNYGYTFGSGTRLTVV.

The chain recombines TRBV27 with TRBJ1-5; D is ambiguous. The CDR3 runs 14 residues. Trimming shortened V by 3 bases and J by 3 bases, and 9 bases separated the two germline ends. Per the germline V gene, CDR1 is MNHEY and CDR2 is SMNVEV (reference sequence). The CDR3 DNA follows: TGTGCCAGCAGTTTGTCGGGGAACAATCAGCCCCAGCATTTT. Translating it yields CASSLSGNNQPQHF.

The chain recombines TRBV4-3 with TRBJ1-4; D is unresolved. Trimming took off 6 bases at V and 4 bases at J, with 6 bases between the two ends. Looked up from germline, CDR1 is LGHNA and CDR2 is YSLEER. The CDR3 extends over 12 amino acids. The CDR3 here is CASRRDNEKLFF. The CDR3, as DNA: TGCGCCAGCAGGCGCGATAATGAAAAACTGTTTTTT.

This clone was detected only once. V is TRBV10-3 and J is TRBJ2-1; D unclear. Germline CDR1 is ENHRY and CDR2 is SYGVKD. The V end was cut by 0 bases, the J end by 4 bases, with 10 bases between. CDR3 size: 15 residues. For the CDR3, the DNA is TGTGCCATCAGTGAGTCGACGCAGGAATACAATGAGCAGTTCTTC. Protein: CAISESTQEYNEQFF.

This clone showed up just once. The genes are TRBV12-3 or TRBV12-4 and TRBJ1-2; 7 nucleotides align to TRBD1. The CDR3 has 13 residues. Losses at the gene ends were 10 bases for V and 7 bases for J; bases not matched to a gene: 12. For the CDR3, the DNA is TGTGCCACCCGCGGGACAGCGCAGGGTGGCTACACCTTC. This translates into CATRGTAQGGYTF.

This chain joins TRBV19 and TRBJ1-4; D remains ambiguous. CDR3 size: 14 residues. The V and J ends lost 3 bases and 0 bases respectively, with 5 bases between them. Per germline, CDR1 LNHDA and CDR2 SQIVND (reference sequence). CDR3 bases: TGTGCCAGTAGTATTAGTGCAACTAATGAAAAACTGTTTTTT. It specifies CASSISATNEKLFF.

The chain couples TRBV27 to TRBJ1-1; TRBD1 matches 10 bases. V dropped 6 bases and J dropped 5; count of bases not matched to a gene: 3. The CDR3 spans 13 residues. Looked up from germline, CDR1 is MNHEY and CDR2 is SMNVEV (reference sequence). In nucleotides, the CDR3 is TGTGCCAGCAGAAAGGACAGGGGGACTGAAGCTTTCTTT. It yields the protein CASRKDRGTEAFF.

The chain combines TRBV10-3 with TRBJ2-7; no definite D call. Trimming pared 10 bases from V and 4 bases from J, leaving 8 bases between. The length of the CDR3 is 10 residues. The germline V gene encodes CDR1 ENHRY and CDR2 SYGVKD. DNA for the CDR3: TGTGCCACTCCTGAGTACGAGCAGTACTTC. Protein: CATPEYEQYF.

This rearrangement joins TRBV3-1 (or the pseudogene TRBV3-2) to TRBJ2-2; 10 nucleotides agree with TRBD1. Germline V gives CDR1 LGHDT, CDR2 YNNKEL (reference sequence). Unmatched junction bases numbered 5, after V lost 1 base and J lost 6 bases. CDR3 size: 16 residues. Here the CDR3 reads CASSQADRGVAGELFF. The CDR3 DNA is TGTGCCAGCAGCCAAGCGGACAGGGGGGTGGCCGGGGAGCTGTTTTTT.

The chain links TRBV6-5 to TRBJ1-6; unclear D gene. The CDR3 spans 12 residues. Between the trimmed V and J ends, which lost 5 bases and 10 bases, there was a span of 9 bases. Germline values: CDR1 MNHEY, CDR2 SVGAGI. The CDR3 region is CASSLGGSPLHF. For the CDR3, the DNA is TGTGCCAGCAGTCTCGGAGGATCACCCCTCCACTTT.

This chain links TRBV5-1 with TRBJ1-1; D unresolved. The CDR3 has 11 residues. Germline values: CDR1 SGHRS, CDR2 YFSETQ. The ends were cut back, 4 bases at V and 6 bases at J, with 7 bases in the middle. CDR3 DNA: TGCGCCAGCAGCCAAGGACCTGAAGCTTTCTTT. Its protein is CASSQGPEAFF.

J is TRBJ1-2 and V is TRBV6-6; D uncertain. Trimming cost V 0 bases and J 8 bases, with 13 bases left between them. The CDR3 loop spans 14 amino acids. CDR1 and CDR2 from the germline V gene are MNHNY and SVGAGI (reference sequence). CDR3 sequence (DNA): TGTGCCAGCAGTTACTCAGGCAGCCAGGAGGGCTACACCTTC. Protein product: CASSYSGSQEGYTF.

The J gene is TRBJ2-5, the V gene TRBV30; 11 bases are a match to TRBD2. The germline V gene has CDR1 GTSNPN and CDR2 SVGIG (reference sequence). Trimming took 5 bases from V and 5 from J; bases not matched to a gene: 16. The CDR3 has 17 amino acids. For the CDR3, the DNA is TGTGCCTGGGCCGGGGGGCATAGCGGGGGGGCCCGGGAGACCCAGTACTTC. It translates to CAWAGGHSGGARETQYF.

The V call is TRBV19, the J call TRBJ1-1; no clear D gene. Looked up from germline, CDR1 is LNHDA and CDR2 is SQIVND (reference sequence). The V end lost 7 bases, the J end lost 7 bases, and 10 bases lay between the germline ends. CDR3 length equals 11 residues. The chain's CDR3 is CASTVFSEAFF. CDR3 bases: TGTGCCAGTACCGTATTCAGTGAAGCTTTCTTT.